This T cell receptor (beta chain) was recorded in a study of blood T cell repertoires in COVID-19. The junction had 7 bases not matched to a gene; V was cut back by 5 bases and J by 1 base. The CDR3 totals 17 residues. Germline V gene lookup returns CDR1 MNHNY and CDR2 SVGAGI (reference sequence). Original analysis: Estimated nucleated cell counts came from reference gene primer amplification. Clones were sequenced by immunoSEQ multiplex PCR, and TCRdb holds only the in-frame ones, with some missing. V and J calls plus clone size are reproduced from that table; the DNA served to infer D and trimming. The sample has roughly 120,000 clones; 85% are singletons.

This receptor was identified in a woman over 75 with COVID-19, enrolled during active disease. The V call is TRBV6-6, the J call TRBJ2-2; 10 bases match TRBD2. The material sequenced was peripheral blood. CDR3 sequence (DNA): TGTGCCAGCAGTCGACGGGTAGCGGGAGGGAACACCGGGGAGCTGTTTTTT. It is translated as CASSRRVAGGNTGELFF.